Listed below are T cell receptor beta chains from one sample, sequenced in a study of regulatory T cells in long-lasting Graves disease. TCRdb used MiXCR to reprocess the multiplex PCR reads, holding one entry per CDR3 protein. The sample has around 400,000 distinct CDR3 sequences, about a quarter seen once. The source material was peripheral blood mononuclear cells (PBMCs), sampled when the disease was refractory, from a patient treated with antithyroid drugs. Receptors were obtained from a female donor with Graves disease. The CDR3 runs from the conserved cysteine through the conserved F or W. Fields, in order: V gene, D gene, CDR3 protein. D genes are given only for firm matches.

TRBV7-2	-	CASSLERRGTEAFF
TRBV12-3/TRBV12-4	-	CASSLLGTVGYEQYF
TRBV14	TRBD1	CASSQDDRGPYEQYF
TRBV12-3/TRBV12-4	-	CASSLLGEQYF
TRBV6-2/TRBV6-3	-	CASSGGPRGELFF
TRBV5-6	TRBD1	CASSLTGQGRETQYF
TRBV20-1	-	CSVEPRTTHGYTF
TRBV7-9	-	CASSFEESYEQYF
TRBV28	TRBD1	CASSSQGATGANVLTF
TRBV3-1	TRBD1	CASSSRDSANEKLFF
TRBV6-2/TRBV6-3	-	CASRAGLGYTF
TRBV19	-	CASGSGRNQETQYF